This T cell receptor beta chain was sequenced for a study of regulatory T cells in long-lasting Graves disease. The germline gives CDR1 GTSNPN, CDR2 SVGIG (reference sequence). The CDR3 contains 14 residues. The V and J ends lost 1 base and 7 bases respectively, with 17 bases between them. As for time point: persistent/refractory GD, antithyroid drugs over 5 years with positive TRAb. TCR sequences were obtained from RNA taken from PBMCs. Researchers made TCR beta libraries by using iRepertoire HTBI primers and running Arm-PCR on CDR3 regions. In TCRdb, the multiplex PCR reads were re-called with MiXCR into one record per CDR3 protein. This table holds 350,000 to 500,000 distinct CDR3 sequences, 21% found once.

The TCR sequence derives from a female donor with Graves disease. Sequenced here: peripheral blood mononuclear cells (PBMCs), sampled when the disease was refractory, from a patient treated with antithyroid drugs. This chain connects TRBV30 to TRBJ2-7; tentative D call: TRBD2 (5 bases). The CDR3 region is CAWSASFDYGEQYF. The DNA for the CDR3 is TGTGCCTGGAGTGCCTCTTTTGACTACGGGGAGCAGTACTTC.